These 27 T cell receptor beta chains were sequenced from one sample in a study of blood T cell repertoires in COVID-19. TCRdb's copy holds only in-frame clones and misses some; the assay was immunoSEQ multiplex PCR. The sample records roughly 220,000 clones, 70% to 90% being singletons. The sample was peripheral blood. The receptors originated from a man aged 25 to 45 who had recovered from COVID-19.

This sequence joins TRBV2 and TRBJ1-2, with D possibly TRBD1 on 5 matching bases. With 6 bases removed from V and 4 bases from J, the gap between germline ends came to 12 bases. This CDR3 has 13 amino acids. Germline-derived CDR1 and CDR2 are SNHLY and FYNNEI. The CDR3 DNA sequence: TGTGCCAGCAGCGAACAGGCTCTCTATGGCTACACCTTC. Amino acids: CASSEQALYGYTF.

The count of this clone is one. The chain carries TRBV19 and TRBJ1-5, with D maybe TRBD1 (6 bases). Trimming took 4 bases from V and 0 from J, leaving 19 bases between them. Germline CDR1 LNHDA, CDR2 SQIVND (reference sequence). The CDR3 contains 18 residues. In nucleotides, the CDR3 is TGTGCCAGTAGTAAACCCCCACAGGGATCTTATAGCAATCAGCCCCAGCATTTT. Protein: CASSKPPQGSYSNQPQHF. The variable domain in full, completed from reference TRBV19 and TRBJ1-5, reads DGGITQSPKYLFRKEGQNVTLSCEQNLNHDAMYWYRQDPGQGLRLIYYSQIVNDFQKGDIAEGYSVSREKKESFPLTVTSAQKNPTAFYLCASSKPPQGSYSNQPQHFGDGTRLSIL.

The chain carries TRBV10-3 and TRBJ2-3; D is uncertain. Trimming shortened V by 3 bases and J by 4 bases, and 14 bases separated the two germline ends. The CDR3 length is 15 residues. CDR1 and CDR2 (germline): ENHRY, SYGVKD. This CDR3 reads CAISDSYSSADTQYF. CDR3 coding DNA: TGTGCCATCAGTGATTCATATTCGTCAGCAGATACGCAGTATTTT.

The gene calls are TRBV3-1 (or the pseudogene TRBV3-2) and TRBJ1-1; D gene uncertain. Germline V gives CDR1 LGHDT, CDR2 YNNKEL (reference sequence). This CDR3 is 15 amino acids long. The germline V and J ends were trimmed by 0 bases and 11 bases, with 19 bases remaining between them. The CDR3 is CASSQELGGSLRAFF. Here the CDR3 DNA reads TGTGCCAGCAGCCAAGAACTCGGAGGGTCGCTTCGGGCTTTCTTT.

The chain employs TRBV4-2 and TRBJ2-5, with 7 bases that match TRBD1. The V gene's germline CDR1 is LGHNA and CDR2 YNFKEQ. The CDR3 runs to 17 residues. J was trimmed by 0 bases and V by 3 bases; bases with no gene match: 10. For the CDR3, the DNA is TGTGCCAGCAGCCACGCACGGGACAGAACAAACCAAGAGACCCAGTACTTC. Encoded protein: CASSHARDRTNQETQYF.

The rearrangement links TRBV4-1 to TRBJ1-1; D call uncertain. Trimming took 0 bases from V and 1 from J, leaving 12 bases between them. Germline assignment: CDR1 MGHRA and CDR2 YSYEKL. The CDR3 spans 16 residues. The CDR3 region is CASSQEFERGNTEAFF. DNA of the CDR3: TGCGCCAGCAGCCAAGAGTTTGAACGGGGGAACACTGAAGCTTTCTTT.

This chain joins TRBV19 and TRBJ1-1; unclear D gene. The V and J ends lost 3 bases and 0 bases respectively, with 8 bases between them. This CDR3 region has 14 residues. The germline CDR1 and CDR2 sequences are LNHDA and SQIVND (reference sequence). The CDR3 DNA reads TGTGCCAGTAGTATCCAGATGATGAACACTGAAGCTTTCTTT. It is translated as CASSIQMMNTEAFF.

The CDR3 DNA reads TGCGCCAGCAGCTACCGGGGCGGGGACACCGGGGAGCTGTTTTTT. It encodes CASSYRGGDTGELFF. The J gene is TRBJ2-2, the V gene TRBV5-1; D might be TRBD2 (6 bases). CDR1 and CDR2 (germline): SGHRS, YFSETQ. The germline V and J ends were trimmed by 3 bases and 3 bases, with 12 bases remaining between them. CDR3 length: 15 amino acids. Using reference TRBV5-1 and TRBJ2-2 for the parts outside the CDR3, the full variable domain is KAGVTQTPRYLIKTRGQQVTLSCSPISGHRSVSWYQQTPGQGLQFLFEYFSETQRNKGNFPGRFSGRQFSNSRSEMNVSTLELGDSALYLCASSYRGGDTGELFFGEGSRLTVL.

The J gene is TRBJ2-7, the V gene TRBV19; D may be TRBD2 (7 bases). This CDR3 has 11 amino acids. Per the germline V gene, CDR1 is LNHDA and CDR2 is SQIVND (reference sequence). The CDR3 nucleotides are TGTGCAACGAGGGGGGGCTACGAGCAGTACTTC. This translates into CATRGGYEQYF.

The chain is built from TRBV27 and TRBJ1-2; tentatively, D is TRBD1 (5 bases). Germline assignment: CDR1 MNHEY and CDR2 SMNVEV (reference sequence). This CDR3 is built from 16 residues. Trimming shortened V by 6 bases and J by 7 bases, and 24 bases separated the two germline ends. Written as DNA, the CDR3 is TGTGCCAGCAGAACAATATACAGGACCGTGGGAGGTGGCTACACCTTC. Amino acids: CASRTIYRTVGGGYTF.

V is TRBV6-6 and J is TRBJ2-3, with D unclear. With 0 bases removed from V and 6 bases from J, the gap between germline ends came to 7 bases. The germline V gene encodes CDR1 MNHNY and CDR2 SVGAGI (reference sequence). The CDR3 runs 13 residues. DNA for the CDR3: TGTGCCAGCAGTTACTCGAGCGCGGATACGCAGTATTTT. This translates into CASSYSSADTQYF.

This chain uses TRBV11-2 with TRBJ2-2; the D gene is possibly TRBD2 (5 bases). The CDR3 covers 16 residues. CDR1 is SGHAT, CDR2 FQNNGV, per germline. The V end lost 5 bases, the J end lost 0 bases, and 13 bases lay between the germline ends. The CDR3 sequence: CASSLIEGANTGELFF. The DNA for the CDR3 is TGTGCCAGCAGCCTGATCGAGGGCGCGAACACCGGGGAGCTGTTTTTT.

The V gene is TRBV19, the J gene TRBJ1-6; weak D call: TRBD1 (5 bases). Per the germline V gene, CDR1 is LNHDA and CDR2 is SQIVND (reference sequence). V lost 3 bases and J lost 0, with 9 bases in between. CDR3 length: 16 amino acids. CDR3 sequence (DNA): TGTGCCAGTAGTATTGGGGGGAGCTCCTATAATTCACCCCTCCACTTT. Protein: CASSIGGSSYNSPLHF.

The V gene is TRBV12-5, the J gene TRBJ1-2; the match to TRBD1 covers 9 bases. Germline V CDR1 and CDR2: LGHNT, FRNRAP. V trimming: 4 bases; J trimming: 3 bases; junction bases outside the gene matches: 12. The length of the CDR3 is 17 residues. The CDR3 sequence: CASGSRPDRGTDYGYTF. The CDR3 DNA reads TGTGCTAGTGGTTCCCGACCGGACAGGGGAACAGACTATGGCTACACCTTC. The whole variable domain, filled in from reference TRBV12-5 and TRBJ1-2, reads DARVTQTPRHKVTEMGQEVTMRCQPILGHNTVFWYRQTMMQGLELLAYFRNRAPLDDSGMPKDRFSAEMPDATLATLKIQPSEPRDSAVYFCASGSRPDRGTDYGYTFGSGTRLTVV.

The chain couples TRBV7-9 to TRBJ2-7; tentative D call: TRBD1 (5 bases). The germline V gene encodes CDR1 SEHNR and CDR2 FQNEAQ (reference sequence). The length of the CDR3 is 13 residues. The V end lost 11 bases, the J end lost 3 bases, and 17 bases lay between the germline ends. The chain's CDR3 is CAASTESGYEQYF. CDR3 nucleotide sequence: TGTGCCGCTTCGACAGAGTCAGGCTACGAGCAGTACTTC.

The chain links TRBV9 to TRBJ2-7; D perhaps matches TRBD2 (5 bases). Trimming removed 0 bases from V and 1 base from J, with 11 bases in between. The CDR3 extends over 15 amino acids. The V gene's germline CDR1 is SGDLS and CDR2 YYNGEE. CDR3 loop: CASSVVAGPSYEQYF. CDR3 bases: TGTGCCAGCAGCGTAGTGGCGGGTCCTTCCTACGAGCAGTACTTC.

The chain is built from TRBV12-3 or TRBV12-4 and TRBJ2-5; D may be TRBD1 (6 bases). This CDR3 comprises 13 residues. V shed 2 bases and J shed 5 bases, with 9 bases lying between them. The CDR3 sequence: CASSLMQGETQYF. The CDR3 coding sequence is TGTGCCAGCAGTTTAATGCAGGGGGAGACCCAGTACTTC.

The chain joins TRBV5-4 to TRBJ1-1, with D maybe TRBD1 (6 bases). The CDR3 runs 13 residues. Germline V gene data show CDR1 as SGHNT and CDR2 as YYREEE (reference sequence). V was clipped by 4 bases and J by 5 bases, with 12 bases between them. CDR3 nucleotides: TGTGCCAGCAGCACGGGACACGAGACTGAAGCTTTCTTT. As protein: CASSTGHETEAFF. The whole variable domain, filled in from reference TRBV5-4 and TRBJ1-1, reads ETGVTQSPTHLIKTRGQQVTLRCSSQSGHNTVSWYQQALGQGPQFIFQYYREEENGRGNFPPRFSGLQFPNYSSELNVNALELDDSALYLCASSTGHETEAFFGQGTRLTVV.

CDR3 bases: TGTGCCAGCAGTACCCGGACAGGGGGCGATGGCTACACCTTC. This codes for CASSTRTGGDGYTF. The rearrangement links TRBV6-5 to TRBJ1-2, with TRBD1 matching 11 bases. The V gene's germline CDR1 is MNHEY and CDR2 SVGAGI. Trimming removed 5 bases from V and 6 bases from J; junction bases left unmatched: 5. CDR3 length equals 14 residues.

V gene TRBV4-1 combines with J gene TRBJ1-6; maybe TRBD1 (5 bases). The CDR3 extends over 17 amino acids. CDR1 and CDR2 from the germline V gene are MGHRA and YSYEKL. V was clipped by 0 bases and J by 3 bases, with 12 bases between them. The CDR3 region has the DNA TGCGCCAGCAGCCAAGATGCGGGGGGGAACTATAATTCACCCCTCCACTTT. Translating it yields CASSQDAGGNYNSPLHF.

The V and J genes are TRBV5-1 and TRBJ2-7; tentative D call: TRBD1 (6 bases). Germline-derived CDR1 and CDR2 are SGHRS and YFSETQ. Trimming pared 1 base from V and 8 bases from J, leaving 19 bases between. The CDR3 length is 15 residues. The DNA for the CDR3 is TGCGCCAGCAGCTTGCGAACAGGGATGGTGGTAAAGCAGTACTTC. Protein: CASSLRTGMVVKQYF.

The chain joins TRBV2 to TRBJ1-5; maybe TRBD1 (5 bases). This CDR3 region has 14 residues. V gave up 4 bases and J gave up 2 bases, with 9 bases separating them. The V gene's germline CDR1 is SNHLY and CDR2 FYNNEI. CDR3 residues: CASSATGGNQPQHF. CDR3 coding DNA: TGTGCCAGCAGTGCAACAGGTGGCAATCAGCCCCAGCATTTT. The full variable domain, completed using reference TRBV2 and TRBJ1-5, is EPEVTQTPSHQVTQMGQEVILRCVPISNHLYFYWYRQILGQKVEFLVSFYNNEISEKSEIFDDQFSVERPDGSNFTLKIRSTKLEDSAMYFCASSATGGNQPQHFGDGTRLSIL.

The rearrangement joins TRBV6-4 to TRBJ1-6; D is ambiguous. The CDR3 has 15 amino acids. CDR1 is MRHNA, CDR2 SNTAGT, per germline. Trimming took 3 bases from V and 7 from J, leaving 13 bases between them. CDR3 DNA sequence: TGTGCCAGCAGTGAAAGCCCTCATGTAAATTCACCCCTCCACTTT. It translates to CASSESPHVNSPLHF.

The gene calls are TRBV14 and TRBJ1-1; D is ambiguous. Germline V gene sequence: CDR1 SGHDN, CDR2 FVKESK. V lost 6 bases to trimming and J lost 1 base, with 9 bases between them. The CDR3 covers 13 residues. The CDR3 DNA reads as TGTGCCAGCAGAGCCCCGGGGAACACTGAAGCTTTCTTT. It translates to CASRAPGNTEAFF.

As for this clone: A read error may account for a junction end that differs from germline. This chain uses TRBV6-5 with TRBJ2-7; 8 nucleotides line up with TRBD1. Germline-derived CDR1 and CDR2 are MNHEY and SVGAGI. CDR3 length equals 13 residues. The CDR3 here is CASSSTGGYGQYF. The CDR3, as DNA: TGTGCCAGCAGTTCCACAGGGGGTTACGGGCAGTACTTC.

With regard to this clone: The sample contains more than one DNA sequence encoding this CDR3. The CDR3 DNA reads TGTGCCAGCAGCTTAGCCTTATATAGCACAGATACGCAGTATTTT. Translation: CASSLALYSTDTQYF. The rearrangement links TRBV7-6 to TRBJ2-3; no clear D. CDR1 SGHVS and CDR2 FNYEAQ come from the germline V gene. V lost 0 bases and J lost 0, with 7 bases in between. This CDR3 is built from 15 residues.

The rearrangement joins TRBV19 to TRBJ1-3; D is unresolved. Trimming stripped 3 bases from V and 3 bases from J, with 12 bases between. The CDR3 contains 15 residues. Germline values: CDR1 LNHDA, CDR2 SQIVND (reference sequence). The CDR3 nucleotides read TGTGCCAGTAGTATGGCCAACCTCTTTGGAAACACCATATATTTT. The encoded protein is CASSMANLFGNTIYF.